This TCR beta chain appears in the sequencing data of a study of T cell responses to AZD1222 COVID-19 vaccine. Whole-study findings and limits: There were repertoire samples only from the period after the peak T cell response. Baseline seropositivity characterized only a handful of AZD1222 recipients.

The assay was immunoSEQ multiplex PCR, and TCRdb's table has in-frame clones only and misses some. The data show some 150,000 clones, with approximately 89% seen just once and more than 3% held by the top ten. Trimming removed 1 base from V and 4 bases from J; junction bases left unmatched: 6. The CDR3 is 17 residues long. In germline, CDR1 is KGHDR, CDR2 SFDVKD. For this clone: Its antigen is still unknown.

The source of this sequence is an adult in good health. The source material was peripheral blood, sampled on day 0 of MenACWY control vaccination. V gene TRBV24-1 combines with J gene TRBJ2-2; 9 nucleotides align to TRBD1. The DNA for the CDR3 is TGTGCCACCAGTGATTTTCCTGGGACAGGGCGCACCGGGGAGCTGTTTTTT. It translates to CATSDFPGTGRTGELFF.